The rows below give T cell receptor beta chains drawn from one sample of a study of blood T cell repertoires in COVID-19. Sequenced by immunoSEQ multiplex PCR; TCRdb stores in-frame clones only, minus some. The table has over 100,000 clones, 60% to 80% seen once. Specimen: peripheral blood. The source of these receptors is a woman between 70 and 85 years old with acute or convalescent COVID-19. Each CDR3 is given with its conserved first and last residue. Fields, in order: J gene, V gene, CDR3 protein.

TRBJ2-7	TRBV7-2	CASSLVGRQNYEQYF
TRBJ1-1	TRBV5-6	CASSLGLHQGSTEAFF
TRBJ2-3	TRBV5-4	CASSLGQGGTDTQYF
TRBJ2-7	TRBV27	CASSTLAGGSYEQYF
TRBJ2-2	TRBV4-1	CASSQGFRDTGELFF
TRBJ2-1	TRBV29-1	CSVRQGAYNEQFF
TRBJ2-2	TRBV6-2/TRBV6-3	CASSYGTGEWTGELFF
TRBJ2-3	TRBV29-1	CSVERERADTQYF
TRBJ2-3	TRBV6-4	CASRRQDSSTDTQYF
TRBJ2-3	TRBV10-1	CASSPGTTGTDTQYF
TRBJ1-2	TRBV2	CASSGPPRDYGYTF
TRBJ1-4	TRBV5-5	CASSLGVVPTNEKLFF
TRBJ1-1	TRBV6-1	CASSEGSGNTEAFF
TRBJ2-1	TRBV27	CASSPQWRDEQFF
TRBJ2-1	TRBV18	CASSPPRSSTEQFF
TRBJ1-6	TRBV19	CASAPGTGLNSYNSPLHF
TRBJ2-1	TRBV5-1	CASSWGGGTYNEQFF
TRBJ2-1	TRBV10-3	CAISESARAPYNEQFF
TRBJ2-5	TRBV3-1/TRBV3-2	CASSSAIETQYF
TRBJ2-7	TRBV5-1	CASGDAGTYEQYF
TRBJ1-1	TRBV10-3	CAISESSYRLHEAFF
TRBJ2-1	TRBV24-1	CATSDSSLAGHNEQFF
TRBJ2-7	TRBV27	CATFDRGTYEQYF
TRBJ1-1	TRBV11-2	CASRAGTGAEAFF
TRBJ2-1	TRBV11-3	CASSPGPGLAGSGPYNEQFF
TRBJ2-1	TRBV7-9	CASSSKLQGNEQFF
TRBJ2-4	TRBV27	CASSRRGGENIQYF
TRBJ2-3	TRBV10-1	CASSEPPGQSLGSKADTQYF
TRBJ1-1	TRBV24-1	CATSAGGGGREAFF
TRBJ2-1	TRBV27	CASSFLGERDAFF
TRBJ1-4	TRBV28	CASQGADEKLFF
TRBJ1-4	TRBV6-5	CASRGEMKRKLFF
TRBJ1-2	TRBV14	CASSAQHSYGYTF
TRBJ1-5	TRBV12-5	CASGPSNQPQHF
TRBJ1-2	TRBV10-3	CATTDTNYGYTF
TRBJ2-1	TRBV7-8	CASSADLAGVHYNEQFF
TRBJ2-7	TRBV6-5	CASSSLSGTHDEQYF
TRBJ2-5	TRBV2	CATTRQLQETQYF
TRBJ1-2	TRBV13	CASSSRTGNNYGYTF
TRBJ1-5	TRBV12-5	CASGLGTASNQPQHF
TRBJ1-6	TRBV28	CASSTGSDSPLHF
TRBJ2-5	TRBV11-2	CASSLGRRETQYF
TRBJ2-1	TRBV3-1/TRBV3-2	CASSQGVNEQFF
TRBJ2-3	TRBV28	CASSIPRTSGRTDTQYF